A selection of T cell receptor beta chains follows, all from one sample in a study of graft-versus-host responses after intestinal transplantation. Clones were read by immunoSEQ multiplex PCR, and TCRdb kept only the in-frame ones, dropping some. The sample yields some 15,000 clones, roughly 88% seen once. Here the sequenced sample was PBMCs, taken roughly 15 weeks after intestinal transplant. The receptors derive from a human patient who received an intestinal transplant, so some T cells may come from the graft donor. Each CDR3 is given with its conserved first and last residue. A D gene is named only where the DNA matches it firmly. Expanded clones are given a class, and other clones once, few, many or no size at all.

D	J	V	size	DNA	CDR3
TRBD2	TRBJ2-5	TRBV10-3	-	TGCGCCATCAGTGAGCGGGGGGCGGGATTTGAGGAGACCCAGTACTTC	CAISERGAGFEETQYF
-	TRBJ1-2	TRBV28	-	TGTGCCAGCAGTTTAGGTTTAGGGGGAACGATTGGCTACACCTTC	CASSLGLGGTIGYTF
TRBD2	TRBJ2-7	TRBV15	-	TGTGCCACCAGCAGAGATAGCGGGAGGGCCTACGAGCAGTACTTC	CATSRDSGRAYEQYF
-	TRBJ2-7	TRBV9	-	TGTGCCAGCAGCGTAGCGGCAGGGTCTAACTACGAGCAGTACTTC	CASSVAAGSNYEQYF
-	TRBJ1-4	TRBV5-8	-	TGTGCCAGCAGCTCTGTACTCGGGGATGAAAAACTGTTTTTT	CASSSVLGDEKLFF
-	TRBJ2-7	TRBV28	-	TGTGCCAGCAGTTTAGGATACGAGCAGTACTTC	CASSLGYEQYF
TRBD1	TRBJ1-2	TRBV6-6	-	TGTGCCAGCAGCTCTCCCGACAGGGCGAACTATGGCTACACCTTC	CASSSPDRANYGYTF
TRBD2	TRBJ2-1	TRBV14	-	TGTGCCAGCAGCCAAGATCGAGCTAGCGGGAGCAATGAGCAGTTCTTC	CASSQDRASGSNEQFF
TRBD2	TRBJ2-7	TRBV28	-	TGTGCCAGCAGTCCCAATCTAGCGGGAGCGCCTCCCTACGAGCAGTACTTC	CASSPNLAGAPPYEQYF
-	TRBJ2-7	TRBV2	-	TGTGCCAGCAGTGTGGGGGGCGCGACCTACGAGCAGTACTTC	CASSVGGATYEQYF
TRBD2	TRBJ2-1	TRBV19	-	TGTGCCAGTAGTATCCGGACTAGCGGCATATCCTACAATGAGCAGTTCTTC	CASSIRTSGISYNEQFF
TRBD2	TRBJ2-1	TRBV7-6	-	TGTGCCAGCAGCCTCAGGGCTAGCGGGAGTATGGATGAGCAGTTCTTC	CASSLRASGSMDEQFF
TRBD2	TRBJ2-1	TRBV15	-	TGTGCCACCAGCAGTGATCCGGGACTAGCGTCGGATGAGCAGTTCTTC	CATSSDPGLASDEQFF
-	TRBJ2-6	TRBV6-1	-	TGTGCCTCTCAAGGGTACTCTGGGGCCAACGTCCTGACTTTC	CASQGYSGANVLTF
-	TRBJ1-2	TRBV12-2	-	TGTGCAAGTCGCTTAGCGCGGGTGGCAGGCGCTAACTATGGCTACACCTTC	CASRLARVAGANYGYTF
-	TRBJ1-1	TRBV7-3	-	TGTGCCAGCAGCTTAAGAGGTTCCAGGCAGGCGAACACTGAAGCTTTCTTT	CASSLRGSRQANTEAFF
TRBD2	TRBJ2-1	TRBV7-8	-	TGTGCCAGCAGCTCTTCCGGGACTAGCGGGAGAGATGAGCAGTTCTTC	CASSSSGTSGRDEQFF
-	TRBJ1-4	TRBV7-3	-	TGTGCCAGCAGCTTAGGGGTCGGTGAAAAACTGTTTTTT	CASSLGVGEKLFF
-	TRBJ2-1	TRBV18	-	TGTGCCAGCTCAAAGAACTACCTGAGCTCCTACAATGAGCAGTTCTTC	CASSKNYLSSYNEQFF
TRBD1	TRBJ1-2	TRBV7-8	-	TGTGCCAGCAGCCGGACCTCCAGGGGGATTGGGAATGGCTACACCTTC	CASSRTSRGIGNGYTF
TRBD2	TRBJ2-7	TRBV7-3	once	TGTGCCAGCAGCTTACTAGCGGGACAATACGAGCAGTACTTC	CASSLLAGQYEQYF
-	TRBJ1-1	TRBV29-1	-	TGCAGCGTACAAACAGCTGAAGCTTTCTTT	CSVQTAEAFF
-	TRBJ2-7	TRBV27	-	TGTGCCAGCAGTTGGTCGGGGGAATACGAGCAGTACTTC	CASSWSGEYEQYF
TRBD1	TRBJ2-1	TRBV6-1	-	TGTGCCAGCAGTGAAGCAGTTGGGACAGGGGGCAATGAGCAGTTCTTC	CASSEAVGTGGNEQFF
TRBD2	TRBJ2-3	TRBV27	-	TGTGCCAGCAGTTCCCAAATGGGGAGGGTCACAGATACGCAGTATTTT	CASSSQMGRVTDTQYF
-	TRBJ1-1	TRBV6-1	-	TGTGCCAGCAGGGACAACACTGAAGCTTTCTTT	CASRDNTEAFF
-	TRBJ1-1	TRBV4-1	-	TGCGCCAGCAGCCAAGAGGCCCTCGGCACTGAAGCTTTCTTT	CASSQEALGTEAFF
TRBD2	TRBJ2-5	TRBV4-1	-	TGCGCCAGCAGCCAAGGATGGCGAGCGGGAGTCCAAGAGACCCAGTACTTC	CASSQGWRAGVQETQYF
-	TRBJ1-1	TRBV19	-	TGTGCCAGTAGTACCGGCGCGAACACTGAAGCTTTCTTT	CASSTGANTEAFF